The 11 T cell receptor beta chains given below trace back to one sample, sequenced in a study of prognosis after radiotherapy for stage I lung cancer. Amplification of TCR beta CDR3 from genomic DNA used two-round multiplex PCR. The use of primers specific to each TRBV and TRBJ gene characterized first-round PCR. In TCRdb, the multiplex PCR reads were re-called with MiXCR into one record per CDR3 protein. This sample carries around 12,000 distinct CDR3 sequences, roughly half of them seen once, and the ten largest clones take around 6.5%. Specimen: PBMCs, collected before or after stereotactic body radiation therapy (not recorded which). The receptors originated from a donor over 45 with non-small cell lung cancer.

This rearrangement joins TRBV7-9 to TRBJ2-1, with D hard to call. Trimming stripped 5 bases from V and 6 bases from J, with 11 bases between. The CDR3 is 13 residues long. Germline V gives CDR1 SEHNR, CDR2 FQNEAQ (reference sequence). DNA for the CDR3: TGTGCCAGCAGCCCCGGCCGGAGCAATGAGCAGTTCTTC. Protein sequence: CASSPGRSNEQFF.

The chain links TRBV11-2 to TRBJ2-1, with TRBD1 identical over 9 bases. Trimming took 1 base from V and 0 from J; bases not matched to a gene: 4. Germline lookup yields CDR1 SGHAT and CDR2 FQNNGV. The CDR3 is 17 amino acids. The CDR3 loop reads CASSLAGTGSSYNEQFF. The DNA of the CDR3 is TGTGCCAGCAGCTTAGCCGGGACAGGGAGCTCCTACAATGAGCAGTTCTTC.

This clonotype was counted between two and nine times. The V and J genes are TRBV19 and TRBJ2-7; 12 bases match TRBD2. Germline V gives CDR1 LNHDA, CDR2 SQIVND (reference sequence). The CDR3 has 14 amino acids. Trimming removed 6 bases from V and 0 bases from J; junction bases left unmatched: 0. The CDR3 nucleotides are TGTGCCAGTAGGACTAGCGGGAGCTCCTACGAGCAGTACTTC. The encoded protein is CASRTSGSSYEQYF.

In this sample, this clonotype is medium-sized (0.01 to 0.1%). The chain carries TRBV29-1 and TRBJ1-1; D possibly corresponds to TRBD1 (6 bases). CDR3 length equals 17 residues. Germline values: CDR1 SQVTM, CDR2 ANQGSEA. Trimming removed 4 bases from V and 2 bases from J, with 23 bases in between. The CDR3, as DNA: TGCAGCGTTGCGCCGTGGCCCCCCAGGGGCCCAAACACTGAAGCTTTCTTT. Its protein is CSVAPWPPRGPNTEAFF. The full variable domain, in which reference TRBV29-1 and TRBJ1-1 provide the parts outside the CDR3, is SAVISQKPSRDICQRGTSLTIQCQVDSQVTMMFWYRQQPGQSLTLIATANQGSEATYESGFVIDKFPISRPNLTFSTLTVSNMSPEDSSIYLCSVAPWPPRGPNTEAFFGQGTRLTVV.

In this sample, this clonotype turned up many times. V is TRBV20-1 and J is TRBJ2-5; 8 bases are shared with TRBD2. Germline V CDR1 and CDR2: DFQATT, SNEGSKA (reference sequence). The J segment lost 1 base and the V segment lost 0 bases, leaving 13 bases of the junction unmatched. The CDR3 covers 18 residues. The CDR3 DNA sequence: TGCAGTGCTAGAGAAATTGTAGCGGGACTGGGGTTCCAAGAGACCCAGTACTTC. Its translation is CSAREIVAGLGFQETQYF.

The chain joins TRBV19 to TRBJ2-1, with D hard to call. CDR3 length: 14 residues. CDR1 is LNHDA and CDR2 is SQIVND in the germline V gene (reference sequence). Deletions cut 6 bases from V and 7 bases from J, with 16 bases between. The CDR3 reads CASSMAPQANEQFF. The CDR3 DNA follows: TGTGCCAGTAGCATGGCCCCCCAGGCGAATGAGCAGTTCTTC.

The rearrangement joins TRBV24-1 to TRBJ2-3, with 15 bases that match TRBD2. CDR3 length equals 17 residues. Germline loops: CDR1 KGHDR, CDR2 SFDVKD. Losses at the gene ends were 1 base for V and 6 bases for J; bases not matched to a gene: 4. This CDR3 reads CATSDLGTSGGMDTQYF. The CDR3 DNA is TGTGCCACCAGTGATTTAGGGACTAGCGGGGGGATGGATACGCAGTATTTT.

J is TRBJ1-2 and V is TRBV30; D might be TRBD1 (5 bases). V lost 5 bases, J lost 2 bases, and 9 bases lay in between. CDR3 length equals 12 residues. Germline V lookup: CDR1 GTSNPN, CDR2 SVGIG (reference sequence). The CDR3 bases are TGTGCCTGGGACAGACGCAACTATGGCTACACCTTC. It yields the protein CAWDRRNYGYTF. The variable domain in full, with the rest retrieved from reference TRBV30 and TRBJ1-2, is SQTIHQWPATLVQPVGSPLSLECTVEGTSNPNLYWYRQAAGRGLQLLFYSVGIGQISSEVPQNLSASRPQDRQFILSSKKLLLSDSGFYLCAWDRRNYGYTFGSGTRLTVV.

The CDR3 loop reads CASSSLGANNEQFF. The DNA of the CDR3 is TGTGCCAGCAGTTCCCTGGGAGCCAACAATGAGCAGTTCTTC. The genes are TRBV28 and TRBJ2-1; D possibly corresponds to TRBD2 (5 bases). The germline CDR1 and CDR2 sequences are MDHEN and SYDVKM. Between the trimmed V and J ends, which lost 4 bases and 5 bases, there was a span of 12 bases. This CDR3 is 14 amino acids long.

The chain recombines TRBV20-1 with TRBJ2-2, with 9 positions matching TRBD1. Germline loops: CDR1 DFQATT, CDR2 SNEGSKA (reference sequence). The CDR3 contains 18 residues. Trimming cost V 0 bases and J 2 bases; bases outside gene matches: 10. This CDR3 reads CSARDPAGQGSNTGELFF. The CDR3 coding sequence is TGCAGTGCTAGAGATCCGGCGGGACAGGGCTCCAACACCGGGGAGCTGTTTTTT.

This clonotype was counted only a few times. A single base separates this from a much larger clone, so it may be a read error. This chain links TRBV7-2 with TRBJ1-2; unclear D gene. Germline values: CDR1 SGHTA, CDR2 FQGNSA. V was pared by 5 bases and J by 4 bases, with 11 bases between. The CDR3 totals 13 residues. CDR3 nucleotide sequence: TGTGCCAGCAGCCCCGACCCGGTCTATGGCTACACCTTC. Its protein is CASSPDPVYGYTF. The complete variable domain, with remaining parts taken from reference TRBV7-2 and TRBJ1-2, reads GAGVSQSPSNKVTEKGKDVELRCDPISGHTALYWYRQSLGQGLEFLIYFQGNSAPDKSGLPSDRFSAERTGGSVSTLTIQRTQQEDSAVYLCASSPDPVYGYTFGSGTRLTVV.